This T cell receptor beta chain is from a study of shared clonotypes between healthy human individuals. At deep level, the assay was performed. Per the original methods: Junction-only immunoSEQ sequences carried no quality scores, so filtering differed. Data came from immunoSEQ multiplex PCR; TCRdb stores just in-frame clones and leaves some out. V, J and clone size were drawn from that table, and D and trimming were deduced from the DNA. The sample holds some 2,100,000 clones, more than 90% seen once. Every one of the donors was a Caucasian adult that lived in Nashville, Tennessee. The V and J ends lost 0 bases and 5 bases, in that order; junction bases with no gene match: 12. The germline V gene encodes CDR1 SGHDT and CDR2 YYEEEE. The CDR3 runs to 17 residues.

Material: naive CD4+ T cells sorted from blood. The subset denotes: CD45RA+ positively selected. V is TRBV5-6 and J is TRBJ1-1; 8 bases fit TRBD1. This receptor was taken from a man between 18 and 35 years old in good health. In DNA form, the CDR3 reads TGTGCCAGCAGCTTGGCTGGACAGGGAGTCAGTGGGACTGAAGCTTTCTTT. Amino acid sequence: CASSLAGQGVSGTEAFF. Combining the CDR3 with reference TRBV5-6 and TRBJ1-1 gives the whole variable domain DAGVTQSPTHLIKTRGQQVTLRCSPKSGHDTVSWYQQALGQGPQFIFQYYEEEERQRGNFPDRFSGHQFPNYSSELNVNALLLGDSALYLCASSLAGQGVSGTEAFFGQGTRLTVV.